The 18 T cell receptor beta chains below all came from one sample that was sequenced in a study of shared clonotypes between healthy human individuals. Sequencing used immunoSEQ multiplex PCR; TCRdb keeps in-frame clones, though not all of them. The sample includes around 940,000 clones, about 80% of them seen just once. The specimen was memory CD4+ T cells sorted from blood. Subset specified: CD45RA-negative fraction. The source of these receptors is a young man in good health.

The chain carries TRBV6-5 and TRBJ1-5, with unresolved D. The germline gives CDR1 MNHEY, CDR2 SVGAGI. Deletions cut 6 bases from V and 0 bases from J, with 12 bases between. This CDR3 is built from 15 residues. CDR3 sequence reads: CASRPDLYSNQPQHF. The CDR3 region has the DNA TGTGCCAGCAGACCGGATCTGTATAGCAATCAGCCCCAGCATTTT.

The chain's CDR3 is CASSADGYNEQFF. CDR3 bases: TGCGCCAGCAGCGCGGACGGTTACAATGAGCAGTTCTTC. This chain joins TRBV5-1 and TRBJ2-1; D not certain. This CDR3 spans 13 amino acids. V was trimmed by 4 bases and J by 4 bases, leaving 9 bases between them. CDR1 and CDR2 (germline): SGHRS, YFSETQ.

V and J are TRBV19 and TRBJ1-1, with 7 bases identical to TRBD1. This CDR3 spans 14 amino acids. J was trimmed by 4 bases and V by 6 bases; bases with no gene match: 8. In germline, CDR1 is LNHDA, CDR2 SQIVND (reference sequence). DNA of the CDR3: TGTGCCAGTAGCATACAGGGGATCTTCACTGAAGCTTTCTTT. Amino acid sequence: CASSIQGIFTEAFF.

This clone was picked up a small number of times. This chain connects TRBV30 to TRBJ1-5; D gene uncertain. Germline loops: CDR1 GTSNPN, CDR2 SVGIG (reference sequence). The ends were cut back, 3 bases at V and 9 bases at J, with 21 bases in the middle. This CDR3 is 15 amino acids long. Here the CDR3 DNA reads TGTGCCTGGAGCGTCGACGGGCGACCTGGTCGGCCCCAGCATTTT. Translating gives CAWSVDGRPGRPQHF.

This clone occurred a few times. The chain carries TRBV2 and TRBJ2-7, with TRBD1 matching 7 bases. This CDR3 contains 14 residues. Germline CDR1 and CDR2: SNHLY and FYNNEI. The ends lost 7 bases at V and 4 bases at J; junction bases unmatched: 10. CDR3 bases: TGTGCCAGCATGCTGGACAGGTCCCGTTACGAGCAGTACTTC. Translation gives CASMLDRSRYEQYF.

CDR3 sequence (DNA): TGTGCCATCACCCGTCCCGGGACAGGTATGAACACTGAAGCTTTCTTT. Its translation: CAITRPGTGMNTEAFF. The rearrangement joins TRBV10-3 to TRBJ1-1; 8 bases fit TRBD1. There are 16 residues in the CDR3. Germline V gene data show CDR1 as ENHRY and CDR2 as SYGVKD. The J segment lost 0 bases and the V segment lost 7 bases, leaving 10 bases of the junction unmatched.

DNA of the CDR3: TGTGCCAGCCCGAAGCAGAACACTGAAGCTTTCTTT. This translates into CASPKQNTEAFF. This rearrangement joins TRBV18 to TRBJ1-1, with D hard to call. This CDR3 spans 12 amino acids. Trimming removed 8 bases from V and 1 base from J, with 8 bases in between. CDR1 is KGHSH, CDR2 LQKENI, per germline.

This chain connects TRBV15 to TRBJ2-2; D remains unclear. Trimming removed 1 base at V and 9 bases at J, with 12 bases between. The CDR3 has 14 residues. The germline CDR1 and CDR2 sequences are LNHNV and YYDKDF (reference sequence). The CDR3 loop reads CATSRVSNIRELFF. The CDR3 DNA follows: TGTGCCACCAGCAGAGTTTCTAATATCAGGGAGCTGTTTTTT.

The V gene is TRBV7-3, the J gene TRBJ2-2; 10 bases are shared with TRBD2. J gave up 0 bases and V 5 bases, and 6 bases lay outside the gene matches. The CDR3 sequence is 17 residues long. Germline lookup yields CDR1 SGHTA and CDR2 FQGTGA. In DNA form, the CDR3 reads TGTGCCAGCAGCCGAGACGGGACTAGCGCGAACACCGGGGAGCTGTTTTTT. It translates to CASSRDGTSANTGELFF.

The chain joins TRBV5-6 to TRBJ1-1; D is unresolved. CDR1 and CDR2 from the germline V gene are SGHDT and YYEEEE. V lost 2 bases and J lost 6, with 14 bases in between. The CDR3 runs to 14 residues. CDR3 amino acids: CASSFNWTPAEAFF. CDR3 sequence (DNA): TGTGCCAGCAGCTTTAACTGGACCCCGGCTGAAGCTTTCTTT.

This chain connects TRBV2 to TRBJ2-5; no reliable D call. This CDR3 has 13 residues. CDR1 and CDR2 from the germline V gene are SNHLY and FYNNEI. Trimming pared 8 bases from V and 1 base from J, leaving 11 bases between. The CDR3 region is CASQRDRQETQYF. Here the CDR3 DNA reads TGTGCCAGCCAAAGGGATCGCCAAGAGACCCAGTACTTC.

There are a few counts of this clone. The chain uses TRBV25-1 and TRBJ1-1, with 12 bases fitting TRBD1. The V gene's germline CDR1 is MGHDK and CDR2 SYGVNS. Unmatched junction bases numbered 9, after V lost 4 bases and J lost 9 bases. The CDR3 is 15 amino acids. The CDR3 DNA reads TGTGCCAGCAGTGTATACATGGGACAGGGGGCCAAAGCTTTCTTT. Encoded protein: CASSVYMGQGAKAFF.

The chain links TRBV5-1 to TRBJ1-4; a weak D match, TRBD1 (5 bases). V was pared by 0 bases and J by 11 bases, with 5 bases between. The CDR3 covers 11 residues. CDR1 SGHRS and CDR2 YFSETQ come from the germline V gene. CDR3 coding DNA: TGCGCCAGCAGCTTGGGGGGGAAACTGTTTTTT. This encodes CASSLGGKLFF.

The gene calls are TRBV28 and TRBJ1-2, with TRBD1 matching 10 bases. Per the germline V gene, CDR1 is MDHEN and CDR2 is SYDVKM. Trimming cost V 7 bases and J 7 bases; bases outside gene matches: 6. The CDR3 contains 13 residues. CDR3 nucleotides: TGTGCCAGCACCCGGACAGGGGGACTTGGCTACACCTTC. Encoded protein: CASTRTGGLGYTF.

The V gene is TRBV14, the J gene TRBJ2-3; 12 positions agree with TRBD2. The CDR3 runs to 20 residues. The germline V gene has CDR1 SGHDN and CDR2 FVKESK. Unmatched junction bases numbered 13, after V lost 1 base and J lost 2 bases. The CDR3 DNA reads TGTGCCAGCAGCCAAGGATCGAGTGGACTAGCGGGGCCCGCCACAGATACGCAGTATTTT. This codes for CASSQGSSGLAGPATDTQYF.

In DNA form, the CDR3 reads TGTGCCAGCAGCTTACAGGGAGGCTACGAGCAGTACTTC. Amino acids: CASSLQGGYEQYF. This chain connects TRBV7-9 to TRBJ2-7; TRBD2 is a possible D gene (6 bases). The germline V gene has CDR1 SEHNR and CDR2 FQNEAQ (reference sequence). The CDR3 runs 13 residues. Trimming pared 2 bases from V and 3 bases from J, leaving 8 bases between. The full variable domain, with the rest looked up from reference TRBV7-9 and TRBJ2-7, is DTGVSQNPRHKITKRGQNVTFRCDPISEHNRLYWYRQTLGQGPEFLTYFQNEAQLEKSRLLSDRFSAERPKGSFSTLEIQRTEQGDSAMYLCASSLQGGYEQYFGPGTRLTVT.

The V gene is TRBV19, the J gene TRBJ1-3, with D tentatively TRBD1 (5 bases). V was trimmed by 5 bases and J by 8 bases, leaving 22 bases between them. The CDR3 extends over 16 amino acids. Germline loops: CDR1 LNHDA, CDR2 SQIVND (reference sequence). The CDR3 nucleotides read TGTGCCAGTAGTCCCCGGGACGGACGGAATAAGGACACCATATATTTT. It yields the protein CASSPRDGRNKDTIYF.

This clone showed up just once. The CDR3 here is CASSLGQGHTDTQYF. CDR3 DNA: TGTGCCAGCTCACTGGGACAGGGGCACACAGATACGCAGTATTTT. The chain has TRBV18 and TRBJ2-3; 10 positions match TRBD1. CDR1 is KGHSH, CDR2 LQKENI, per germline. CDR3 length: 15 amino acids. Trimming took 4 bases from V and 2 from J; bases not matched to a gene: 3.